The 18 T cell receptor beta chains presented below share a single source sample, sequenced in a study of CD8+CD57+ T cells in acquired aplastic anemia. TCR beta VDJ and CDR3 profiles were obtained from a genomic DNA template. TCRdb ran MiXCR on the reads and lists one entry per CDR3 protein. The sample lists 40,000 or so distinct CDR3 sequences, roughly three quarters occurring once. Sequencing was carried out using sorted CD4+, CD8+, or CD8+CD57+ T cells (not recorded which) from PBMCs. Source of these receptors: a human donor in good health, serving as a control.

This chain links TRBV6-2 or TRBV6-3 with TRBJ2-3; 14 nucleotides match TRBD2. Losses at the gene ends were 2 bases for V and 3 bases for J; bases not matched to a gene: 4. Germline CDR1 reads MNHEY; CDR2 reads SVGEGT. The CDR3 sequence is 17 residues long. In nucleotides, the CDR3 is TGTGCCAGCAGTTACCGGACTAGCGGGGGGTCTACAGATACGCAGTATTTT. Its translation is CASSYRTSGGSTDTQYF.

This chain joins TRBV25-1 and TRBJ1-5; 7 bases fit TRBD1. The germline V gene encodes CDR1 MGHDK and CDR2 SYGVNS. The ends lost 4 bases at V and 14 bases at J; junction bases unmatched: 8. The CDR3 consists of 12 residues. The CDR3 reads CASSGQGVHEHF. In DNA, the CDR3 is TGTGCCAGCAGTGGACAGGGCGTCCACGAGCATTTT. The whole variable domain, filled in from reference TRBV25-1 and TRBJ1-5, reads EADIYQTPRYLVIGTGKKITLECSQTMGHDKMYWYQQDPGMELHLIHYSYGVNSTEKGDLSSESTVSRIRTEHFPLTLESARPSHTSQYLCASSGQGVHEHFGDGTRLSIL.

The gene calls are TRBV2 and TRBJ1-2, with D perhaps matching TRBD1 (5 bases). CDR3 length: 13 amino acids. Trimming cost V 4 bases and J 7 bases, with 13 bases left between them. Germline assignment: CDR1 SNHLY and CDR2 FYNNEI. CDR3 sequence reads: CASSVGQGPGYTF. DNA for the CDR3: TGTGCCAGCAGTGTGGGGCAGGGCCCTGGCTACACCTTC.

The chain has TRBV19 and TRBJ2-1; TRBD1 matches 8 bases. V dropped 3 bases and J dropped 6; count of bases not matched to a gene: 7. The CDR3 extends over 15 amino acids. Germline V gene data show CDR1 as LNHDA and CDR2 as SQIVND (reference sequence). Here the CDR3 reads CASSIQGAIGNEQFF. CDR3 sequence (DNA): TGTGCCAGTAGTATCCAGGGGGCAATCGGCAATGAGCAGTTCTTC.

The rearrangement links TRBV20-1 to TRBJ2-2; 9 bases map to TRBD2. The CDR3 loop spans 16 amino acids. Losses at the gene ends were 4 bases for V and 0 bases for J; bases not matched to a gene: 6. Germline V gene data show CDR1 as DFQATT and CDR2 as SNEGSKA (reference sequence). The CDR3 DNA sequence: TGCAGTGCTAATCGCGCTAGCGGGACGAACACCGGGGAGCTGTTTTTT. Residues: CSANRASGTNTGELFF.

J is TRBJ1-1 and V is TRBV19; the match to TRBD1 covers 7 bases. The germline CDR1 and CDR2 sequences are LNHDA and SQIVND (reference sequence). The CDR3 runs 12 residues. The V segment lost 5 bases and the J segment 7 bases; nucleotides outside the gene matches: 4. The CDR3 is CASSGGQVEAFF. DNA for the CDR3: TGTGCCAGTAGTGGCGGACAGGTTGAAGCTTTCTTT.

The chain uses TRBV15 and TRBJ2-1; 8 bases match TRBD1. V dropped 5 bases and J dropped 6; count of bases not matched to a gene: 9. This CDR3 comprises 15 residues. Germline CDR1 and CDR2: LNHNV and YYDKDF (reference sequence). This chain's CDR3 is CATSGGQVGGNEQFF. The CDR3 DNA reads TGTGCCACCAGCGGGGGACAGGTTGGAGGCAATGAGCAGTTCTTC.

This clonotype qualifies as medium-sized. This chain joins TRBV7-9 and TRBJ1-5; D not resolved. Germline CDR1 is SEHNR and CDR2 is FQNEAQ (reference sequence). CDR3 length equals 15 residues. Trimming shortened V by 5 bases and J by 6 bases, and 17 bases separated the two germline ends. The CDR3 coding sequence is TGTGCCAGCAGCCTGGGGAGAGGGCTAGTTCAGCCCCAGCATTTT. Translated: CASSLGRGLVQPQHF.

V gene TRBV9 combines with J gene TRBJ2-7, with 9 nucleotides matching TRBD1. The V segment lost 0 bases and the J segment 0 bases; nucleotides outside the gene matches: 4. This CDR3 is 16 amino acids long. Germline CDR1 is SGDLS and CDR2 is YYNGEE. The CDR3 coding sequence is TGTGCCAGCAGCGTAGCTCCGGGACAGGGCTCCTACGAGCAGTACTTC. Translating it yields CASSVAPGQGSYEQYF.

This chain links TRBV25-1 with TRBJ2-3, with D unresolved. Trimming cost V 4 bases and J 2 bases, with 4 bases left between them. The CDR3 covers 12 residues. The germline V gene encodes CDR1 MGHDK and CDR2 SYGVNS. The CDR3 DNA reads as TGTGCCAGCAGTGCACCCACAGATACGCAGTATTTT. Protein sequence: CASSAPTDTQYF.

The J gene is TRBJ2-7, the V gene TRBV29-1, with TRBD1 matching 10 bases. V dropped 4 bases and J dropped 0; count of bases not matched to a gene: 0. Per germline, CDR1 SQVTM and CDR2 ANQGSEA. CDR3 length equals 13 residues. CDR3 protein: CSVGQGASYEQYF. Here the CDR3 DNA reads TGCAGCGTTGGACAGGGGGCCTCCTACGAGCAGTACTTC.

The V and J genes are TRBV7-2 and TRBJ2-1; TRBD1 is a possible D gene (5 bases). The germline V and J ends were trimmed by 2 bases and 4 bases, with 6 bases remaining between them. Germline assignment: CDR1 SGHTA and CDR2 FQGNSA. The CDR3 sequence is 13 residues long. CDR3 amino acids: CASSLTGYNEQFF. In DNA form, the CDR3 reads TGTGCCAGCAGCTTAACAGGTTACAATGAGCAGTTCTTC.

Of note for this clonotype: The junction departs from the called germline gene at one end, perhaps through a read error. V is TRBV10-1 and J is TRBJ2-3, with 7 positions matching TRBD1. The CDR3 has 14 residues. Germline CDR1 and CDR2: WNHNN and SYGVQD (reference sequence). Written as DNA, the CDR3 is TGCGCCACCAGTACCGACAGGGTTCCAGATACGCAGTATTTT. It translates to CATSTDRVPDTQYF.

The rearrangement uses TRBV2 and TRBJ1-6; possibly TRBD1 for D (6 bases). V was pared by 7 bases and J by 5 bases, with 15 bases between. This CDR3 spans 15 amino acids. In germline, CDR1 is SNHLY, CDR2 FYNNEI. The CDR3 protein is CASKKGGQNNSPLHF. The DNA for the CDR3 is TGTGCCAGCAAGAAGGGGGGACAAAATAATTCACCCCTCCACTTT.

The chain recombines TRBV7-9 with TRBJ2-1; D possibly corresponds to TRBD2 (5 bases). Germline-derived CDR1 and CDR2 are SEHNR and FQNEAQ (reference sequence). The CDR3 runs to 13 residues. V was shortened by 7 bases and J by 3 bases, with 10 bases between the two germline ends. The DNA for the CDR3 is TGTGCCAGCAAGGGAGAGATCTACAATGAGCAGTTCTTC. Its protein is CASKGEIYNEQFF.

This clonotype is medium-sized (0.01 to 0.1%) within its sample. The V and J genes are TRBV29-1 and TRBJ1-1; maybe TRBD1 (5 bases). The CDR3 runs 13 residues. Germline V gene lookup returns CDR1 SQVTM and CDR2 ANQGSEA. Trimming removed 1 base from V and 4 bases from J, with 10 bases in between. CDR3 loop: CSVEVGGATEAFF. CDR3 DNA sequence: TGCAGCGTTGAAGTAGGAGGGGCCACTGAAGCTTTCTTT.

This clonotype was observed once. The CDR3, as DNA: TGTGCCACCAGCAGAGATCGGTGGGGGAGGGTCCAGTACTTC. Translating gives CATSRDRWGRVQYF. The chain joins TRBV15 to TRBJ2-5, with 7 bases lining up with TRBD2. The V gene's germline CDR1 is LNHNV and CDR2 YYDKDF (reference sequence). The CDR3 contains 14 residues. Trimming cost V 0 bases and J 10 bases; bases outside gene matches: 8.

The rearrangement uses TRBV24-1 and TRBJ2-1; tentatively, D is TRBD2 (6 bases). This CDR3 spans 14 amino acids. CDR1 KGHDR and CDR2 SFDVKD come from the germline V gene. The V gene lost 1 base and the J gene lost 12 bases, with 15 bases spanning the gap. The CDR3 spells CATSDLGLNGGQFF. In DNA form, the CDR3 reads TGTGCCACCAGTGATTTAGGACTAAACGGTGGGCAGTTCTTC.